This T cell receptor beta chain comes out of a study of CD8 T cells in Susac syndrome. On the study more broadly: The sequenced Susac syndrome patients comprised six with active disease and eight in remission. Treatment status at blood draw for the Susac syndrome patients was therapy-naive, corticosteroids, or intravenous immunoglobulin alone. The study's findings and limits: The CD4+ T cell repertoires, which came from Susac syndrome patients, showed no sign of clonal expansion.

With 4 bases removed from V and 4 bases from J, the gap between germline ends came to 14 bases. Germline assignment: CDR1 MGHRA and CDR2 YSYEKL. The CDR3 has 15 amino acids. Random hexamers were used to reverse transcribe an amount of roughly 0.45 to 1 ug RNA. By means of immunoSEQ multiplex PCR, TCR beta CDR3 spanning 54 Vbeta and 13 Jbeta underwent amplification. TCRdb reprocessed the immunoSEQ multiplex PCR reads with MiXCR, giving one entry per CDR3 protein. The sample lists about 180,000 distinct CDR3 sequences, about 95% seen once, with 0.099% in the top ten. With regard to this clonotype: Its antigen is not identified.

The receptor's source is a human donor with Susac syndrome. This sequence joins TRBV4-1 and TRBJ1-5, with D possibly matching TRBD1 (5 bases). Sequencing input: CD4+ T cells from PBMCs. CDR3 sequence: CASSPYPGGNQPQHF. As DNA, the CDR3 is TGCGCCAGCAGCCCTTATCCTGGGGGGAATCAGCCCCAGCATTTT.